A single sample is the source of the 6 T cell receptor beta chains below, sequenced in a study of blood T cell repertoires in COVID-19. The repertoire was sequenced with immunoSEQ multiplex PCR; TCRdb's copy has only in-frame clones and lacks some. The sample carries tens of thousands of clones, 70% to 90% recorded once. Sequenced input: peripheral blood. All receptors derive from a human donor in a cohort sampled during active COVID-19.

This clone was seen more than once but under ten times. The chain couples TRBV19 to TRBJ2-1, with TRBD2 matching 9 bases. Looked up from germline, CDR1 is LNHDA and CDR2 is SQIVND (reference sequence). This CDR3 comprises 13 residues. The ends lost 9 bases at V and 3 bases at J; junction bases unmatched: 3. This chain's CDR3 is CASGLANYNEQFF. The CDR3 DNA reads as TGTGCCAGCGGACTAGCGAACTACAATGAGCAGTTCTTC.

This chain links TRBV10-3 with TRBJ2-5; 10 positions agree with TRBD2. There are 14 residues in the CDR3. Per germline, CDR1 ENHRY and CDR2 SYGVKD. The ends lost 2 bases at V and 11 bases at J; junction bases unmatched: 8. The CDR3 DNA follows: TGTGCCATCAGTGAGGAAATAGCGGGGGGCGTACAGTACTTC. Translated, it gives CAISEEIAGGVQYF.

The chain couples TRBV7-9 to TRBJ2-3; 7 bases map to TRBD2. Per the germline V gene, CDR1 is SEHNR and CDR2 is FQNEAQ (reference sequence). Trimming at V came to 3 bases and at J to 3 bases, leaving 6 bases not matched to a gene. CDR3 length: 15 residues. CDR3 amino acids: CASSLAGARTDTQYF. The DNA for the CDR3 is TGTGCCAGCAGCTTGGCGGGAGCGAGGACAGATACGCAGTATTTT.

The chain joins TRBV11-2 to TRBJ1-1, with D perhaps TRBD1 (6 bases). The CDR3 is 14 amino acids. Germline V gives CDR1 SGHAT, CDR2 FQNNGV. V lost 7 bases and J lost 3, with 15 bases in between. The CDR3 here is CASKPAGDDTEAFF. CDR3 nucleotides: TGTGCCAGCAAACCGGCAGGGGATGACACTGAAGCTTTCTTT.

This clone has a handful of counts. This chain joins TRBV5-8 and TRBJ2-3; TRBD2 aligns across 7 bases. The CDR3 extends over 17 amino acids. The V and J ends lost 0 bases and 1 base, in that order; junction bases with no gene match: 8. Per the germline V gene, CDR1 is SGHTS and CDR2 is YDEGEE. CDR3 DNA sequence: TGTGCCAGCAGCTTGGACGGGGGGATCGACGGCACAGATACGCAGTATTTT. Its protein product is CASSLDGGIDGTDTQYF.

This sequence joins TRBV10-3 and TRBJ2-2; D is possibly TRBD1 (6 bases). Trimming took 6 bases from V and 5 from J, leaving 16 bases between them. This CDR3 comprises 15 residues. Looked up from germline, CDR1 is ENHRY and CDR2 is SYGVKD. This CDR3 is CAIRPGHKGTGELFF. The CDR3 DNA sequence: TGTGCCATCAGACCGGGACATAAGGGGACCGGGGAGCTGTTTTTT.